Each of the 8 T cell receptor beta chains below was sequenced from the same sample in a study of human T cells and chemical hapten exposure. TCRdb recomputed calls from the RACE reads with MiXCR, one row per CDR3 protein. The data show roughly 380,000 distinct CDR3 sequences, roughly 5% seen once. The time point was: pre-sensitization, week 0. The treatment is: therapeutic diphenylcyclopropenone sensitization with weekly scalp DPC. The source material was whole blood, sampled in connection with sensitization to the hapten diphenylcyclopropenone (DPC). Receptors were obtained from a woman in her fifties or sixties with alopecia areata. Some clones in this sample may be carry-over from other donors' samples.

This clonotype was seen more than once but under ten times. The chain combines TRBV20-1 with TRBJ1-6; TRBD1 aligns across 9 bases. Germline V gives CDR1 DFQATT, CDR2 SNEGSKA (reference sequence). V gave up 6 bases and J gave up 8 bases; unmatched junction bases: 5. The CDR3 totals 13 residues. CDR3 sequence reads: CSAPTGGDSPLHF. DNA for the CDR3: TGCAGTGCGCCGACAGGGGGGGATTCACCCCTCCACTTT.

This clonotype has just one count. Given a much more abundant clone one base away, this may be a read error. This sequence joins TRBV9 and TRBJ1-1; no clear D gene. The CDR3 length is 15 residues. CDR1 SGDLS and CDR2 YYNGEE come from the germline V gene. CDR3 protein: CASSVLAALNTVAFF. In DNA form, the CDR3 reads TGTGCCAGCAGCGTGCTCGCAGCCTTGAACACTGTAGCTTTCTTT.

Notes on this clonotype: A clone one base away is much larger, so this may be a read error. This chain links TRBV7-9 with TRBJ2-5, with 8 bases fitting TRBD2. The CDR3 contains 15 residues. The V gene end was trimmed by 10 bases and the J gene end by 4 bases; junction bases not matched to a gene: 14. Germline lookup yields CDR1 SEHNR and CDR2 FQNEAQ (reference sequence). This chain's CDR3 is CANAAGAFGGETQYF. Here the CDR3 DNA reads TGTGCCAACGCAGCGGGAGCCTTCGGCGGAGAGACCCAGTACTTC.

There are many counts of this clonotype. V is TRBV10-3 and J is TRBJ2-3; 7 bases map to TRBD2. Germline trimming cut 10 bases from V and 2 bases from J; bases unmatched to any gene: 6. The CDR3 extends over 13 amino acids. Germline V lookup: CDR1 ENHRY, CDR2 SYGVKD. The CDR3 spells CATLAGHTDTQYF. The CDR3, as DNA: TGTGCCACCTTAGCGGGCCACACAGATACGCAGTATTTT.

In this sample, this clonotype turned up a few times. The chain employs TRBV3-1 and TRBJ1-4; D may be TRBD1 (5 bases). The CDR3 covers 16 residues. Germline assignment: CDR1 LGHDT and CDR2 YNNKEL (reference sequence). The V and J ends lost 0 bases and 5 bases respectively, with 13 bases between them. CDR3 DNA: TGTGCCAGCAGCCAAGATCGGGGCTTTCAGAATGAAAAACTGTTTTTT. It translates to CASSQDRGFQNEKLFF.

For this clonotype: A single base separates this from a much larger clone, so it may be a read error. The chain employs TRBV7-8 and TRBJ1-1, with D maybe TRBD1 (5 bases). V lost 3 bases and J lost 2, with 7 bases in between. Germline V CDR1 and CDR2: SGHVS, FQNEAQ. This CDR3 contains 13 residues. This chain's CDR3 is CASSFDSNTEAFF. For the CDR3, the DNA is TGTGCCAGCAGCTTCGACAGTAACACTGAAGCTTTCTTT. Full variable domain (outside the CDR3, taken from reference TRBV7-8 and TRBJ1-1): GAGVSQSPRYKVAKRGQDVALRCDPISGHVSLFWYQQALGQGPEFLTYFQNEAQLDKSGLPSDRFFAERPEGSVSTLKIQRTQQEDSAVYLCASSFDSNTEAFFGQGTRLTVV.

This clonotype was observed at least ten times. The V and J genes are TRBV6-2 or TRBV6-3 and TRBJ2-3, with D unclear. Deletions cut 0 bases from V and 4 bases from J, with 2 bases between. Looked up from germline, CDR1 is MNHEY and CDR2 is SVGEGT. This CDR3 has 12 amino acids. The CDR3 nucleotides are TGTGCCAGCAGTTACTCCCCAGATACGCAGTATTTT. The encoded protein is CASSYSPDTQYF.

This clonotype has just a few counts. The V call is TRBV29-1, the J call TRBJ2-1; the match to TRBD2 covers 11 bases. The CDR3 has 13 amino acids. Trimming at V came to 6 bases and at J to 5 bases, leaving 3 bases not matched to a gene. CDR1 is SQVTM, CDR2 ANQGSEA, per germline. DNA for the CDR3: TGCAGCGTCCCGGGACTAGCGGACAATGAGCAGTTCTTC. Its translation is CSVPGLADNEQFF.